This is a list of T cell receptor beta chains from one sample in a study of T-cell reconstitution after alpha-beta-depleted transplantation in children. TCRdb reprocessed the PCR reads via MiXCR and lists one record per CDR3 protein. The profile covers under 450,000 distinct CDR3 sequences, with 15% to 20% appearing a single time and around 28% taken by the ten largest. The sequenced sample was PBMCs, mostly from graft donor cells, obtained 360 days after TCRalphabeta/CD19-depleted stem cell transplant. The receptors originated from a boy under three years old who had a stem cell transplant for Wiskott-Aldrich syndrome, so the T cells may come from the graft donor. Both conserved end residues are part of each CDR3. The order of the fields is clone size, D gene, V gene, J gene, CDR3 protein, CDR3 DNA. The D gene is left open where the match is weak. Clone size is not always given. Where it is, it says once, few, many or a class for expanded clones.

clone size: few; D gene: TRBD2; V gene: TRBV12-5; J gene: TRBJ2-3; CDR3 protein: CASGFGSGGATDTQYF; CDR3 DNA: TGTGCTAGTGGTTTCGGGAGCGGGGGGGCGACAGATACGCAGTATTTT
clone size: few; D gene: NA; V gene: TRBV24-1; J gene: TRBJ2-3; CDR3 protein: CATDRTEPWSTDTQYF; CDR3 DNA: TGTGCCACCGATCGTACCGAACCTTGGTCCACAGATACGCAGTATTTT
clone size: few; D gene: NA; V gene: TRBV28; J gene: TRBJ2-6; CDR3 protein: CASSASPGQTSGANVLTF; CDR3 DNA: TGTGCCAGCAGTGCATCCCCGGGACAAACATCTGGGGCCAACGTCCTGACTTTC
clone size: NA; D gene: TRBD2; V gene: TRBV4-2; J gene: TRBJ2-7; CDR3 protein: CASSQGALAGGSYEQYF; CDR3 DNA: TGTGCCAGCAGCCAAGGAGCTCTAGCGGGAGGCTCCTACGAGCAGTACTTC
clone size: NA; D gene: NA; V gene: TRBV7-2; J gene: TRBJ2-5; CDR3 protein: CASSSGLQETQYF; CDR3 DNA: TGTGCCAGCAGCTCCGGATTACAAGAGACCCAGTACTTC
clone size: many; D gene: NA; V gene: TRBV5-1; J gene: TRBJ2-5; CDR3 protein: CASRRREKETQYF; CDR3 DNA: TGCGCCAGCAGACGAAGAGAAAAAGAGACCCAGTACTTC
clone size: few; D gene: TRBD1; V gene: TRBV20-1; J gene: TRBJ2-3; CDR3 protein: CSAWTGGSDTQYF; CDR3 DNA: TGCAGTGCTTGGACAGGGGGCAGTGATACGCAGTATTTT
clone size: few; D gene: NA; V gene: TRBV2; J gene: TRBJ2-2; CDR3 protein: CASSEQGSGELFF; CDR3 DNA: TGTGCCAGCAGTGAGCAGGGGTCCGGGGAGCTGTTTTTT
clone size: few; D gene: TRBD1; V gene: TRBV10-3; J gene: TRBJ2-2; CDR3 protein: CAISESRTGFTGELFF; CDR3 DNA: TGTGCCATCAGTGAGTCACGGACAGGGTTCACCGGGGAGCTGTTTTTT
clone size: NA; D gene: NA; V gene: TRBV5-2; J gene: TRBJ1-1; CDR3 protein: CASNSRDSEAFF; CDR3 DNA: TGTGCCAGCAACTCGAGGGACTCTGAAGCTTTCTTT
clone size: NA; D gene: NA; V gene: TRBV11-2; J gene: TRBJ2-2; CDR3 protein: CASSLDLRLVNTGELFF; CDR3 DNA: TGTGCCAGCAGCTTAGATCTCCGACTAGTGAACACCGGGGAGCTGTTTTTT
clone size: few; D gene: TRBD2; V gene: TRBV7-2; J gene: TRBJ2-7; CDR3 protein: CASSLRGLAIQYEQYF; CDR3 DNA: TGTGCCAGCAGCTTACGGGGACTAGCGATCCAATACGAGCAGTACTTC
clone size: NA; D gene: NA; V gene: TRBV19; J gene: TRBJ1-1; CDR3 protein: CASSMRGNTEAFF; CDR3 DNA: TGTGCCAGTAGTATGAGGGGTAACACTGAAGCTTTCTTT
clone size: NA; D gene: NA; V gene: TRBV9; J gene: TRBJ2-7; CDR3 protein: CASSAYPGGHGGYEQYF; CDR3 DNA: TGTGCCAGCAGCGCGTACCCGGGCGGACACGGGGGCTACGAGCAGTACTTC